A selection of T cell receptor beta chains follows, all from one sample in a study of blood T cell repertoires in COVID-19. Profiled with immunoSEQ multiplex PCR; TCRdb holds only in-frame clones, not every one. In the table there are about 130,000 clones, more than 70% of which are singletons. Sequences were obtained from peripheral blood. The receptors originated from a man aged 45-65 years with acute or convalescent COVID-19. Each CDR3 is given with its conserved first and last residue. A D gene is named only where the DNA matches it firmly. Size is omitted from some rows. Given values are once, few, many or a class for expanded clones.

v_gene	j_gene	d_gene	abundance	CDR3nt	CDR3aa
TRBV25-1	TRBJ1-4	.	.	TGTGCCAGCAGTGAATTTGCACGGAATGAAAAACTGTTTTTT	CASSEFARNEKLFF
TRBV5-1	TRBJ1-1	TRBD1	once	TGCGCCAGCAGCTTGGGTACAGGGGTGAACACTGAAGCTTTCTTT	CASSLGTGVNTEAFF
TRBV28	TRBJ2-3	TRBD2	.	TGTGCCAGCAGTCTTAGCCTTAGCGGGGGGGCCCTATACACAGATACGCAGTATTTT	CASSLSLSGGALYTDTQYF
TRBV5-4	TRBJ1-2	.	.	TGTGCCAGCAGCTTGGGCGGGGGCAAACCCGGTGGCTACACCTTC	CASSLGGGKPGGYTF
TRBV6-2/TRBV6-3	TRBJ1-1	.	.	TGTGCCAGCAGTCATCAGGGTTACACTGAAGCTTTCTTT	CASSHQGYTEAFF
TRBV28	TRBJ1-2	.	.	TGTGCCAGCAGTTTACCGCTAACAGGGATAGGTTCTTATGGCTACACCTTC	CASSLPLTGIGSYGYTF
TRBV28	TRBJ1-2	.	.	TGTGCCAGCAGTTTCGGGGATCGCGGCTACACCTTC	CASSFGDRGYTF
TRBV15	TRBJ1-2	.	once	TGTGCCACCAGCAGAGCGACGTTCTTGGACAGTCGCTATGGCTACACCTTC	CATSRATFLDSRYGYTF
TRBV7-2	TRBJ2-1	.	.	TGTGCCAGCAGCTTAGTAGGGCAGGGTCTGAATGAGCAGTTCTTC	CASSLVGQGLNEQFF
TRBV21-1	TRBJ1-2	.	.	TGTGCCAGCAGCAAAAAGGATCTACCGGGCACCTTC	CASSKKDLPGTF
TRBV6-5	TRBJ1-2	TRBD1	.	TGTGCCAGCAGTACCGACAGGGAACGGGGCTACACCTTC	CASSTDRERGYTF
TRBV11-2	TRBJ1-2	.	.	TGTGCCAGCAGCCCAGGGGTCATTTATGGCTACACCTTC	CASSPGVIYGYTF
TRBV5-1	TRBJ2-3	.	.	TGCGCCAGCAGCTTGGCCTCCAGGTCCACAGATACGCAGTATTTT	CASSLASRSTDTQYF
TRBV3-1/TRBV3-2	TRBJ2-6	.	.	TGTGCCAGCAGCCCGATTCTTACAGCGGGCTCTGGGGCCAACGTCCTGACTTTC	CASSPILTAGSGANVLTF
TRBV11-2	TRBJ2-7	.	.	TGTGCCAGCAGCTTAGATATAGGGGCCTCAAGCGAGCAGTACTTC	CASSLDIGASSEQYF
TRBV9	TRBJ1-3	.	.	TGTGCCAGCAGCGTAGCCCTCGCGGGGCGATCCGGAAACACCATATATTTT	CASSVALAGRSGNTIYF
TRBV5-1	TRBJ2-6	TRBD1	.	TGCGCCAGCAGCTTCACAGGGGCCGGGGCCAACGTCCTGACTTTC	CASSFTGAGANVLTF
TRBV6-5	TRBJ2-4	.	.	TGTGCCAGCAGTCAGGAATTGGTCAAAAACATTCAGTACTTC	CASSQELVKNIQYF
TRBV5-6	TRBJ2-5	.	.	TGTGCCAGCAGCTTGAAAGGGGCCGAGACCCAGTACTTC	CASSLKGAETQYF
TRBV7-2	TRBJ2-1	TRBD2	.	TGTGCCAGCAGCTTAGGGTGGGGACTAGGGGTTTACAATGAGCAGTTCTTC	CASSLGWGLGVYNEQFF
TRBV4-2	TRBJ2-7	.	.	TGTGCCAGCAGCCAAGCCCTGGGCTCCGGCAGGGATGCCGAGCAGTACTTC	CASSQALGSGRDAEQYF
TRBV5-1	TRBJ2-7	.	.	TGCGCCAGCAGCTTGGCCAGCGGCGGGCCACTACCCTACGAGCAGTACTTC	CASSLASGGPLPYEQYF
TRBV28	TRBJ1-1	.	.	TGTGCCAGCAGTTTATCCGGGGTAGGGAACACTGAAGCTTTCTTT	CASSLSGVGNTEAFF
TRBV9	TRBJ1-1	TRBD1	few	TGTGCCAGCAGCTCGACAGGGGGCGAAACTGAAGCTTTCTTT	CASSSTGGETEAFF
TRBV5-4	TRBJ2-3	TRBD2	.	TGTGCCAGCAGCACTAGCGGGGGGCCGACAGATACGCAGTATTTT	CASSTSGGPTDTQYF
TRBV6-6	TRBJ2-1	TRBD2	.	TGTGCCAGCAGTCTGAGAGGGAGGGCCTTGGTAGGCAATGAGCAGTTCTTC	CASSLRGRALVGNEQFF
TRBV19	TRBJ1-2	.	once	TGTGCCAGTAGTATCGACGGGTCAGACCGCTTCTATGGCTACACCTTC	CASSIDGSDRFYGYTF
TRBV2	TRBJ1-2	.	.	TGTGCCAGCTCCTCCCAAGGGGCACCCCCGAGCTTC	CASSSQGAPPSF
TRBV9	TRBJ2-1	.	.	TGTGCCAGCAGCGTAGACGGGATCTCCTACAATGAGCAGTTCTTC	CASSVDGISYNEQFF
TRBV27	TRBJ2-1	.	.	TGTGCCAGCAACCGCAGGGGTGAGCAGTTCTTC	CASNRRGEQFF
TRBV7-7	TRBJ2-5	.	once	TGTGCTAGCAGCTTGGGCAGGCAAGAGACCCAGTACTTC	CASSLGRQETQYF
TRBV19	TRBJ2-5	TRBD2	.	TGTGCCAGTAGTATGGGGCTAGCGGGAGAGACCCAGTACTTC	CASSMGLAGETQYF
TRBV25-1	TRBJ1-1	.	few	TGTGCCAGCAGTGAGCGGGCCGTAACTGAAGCTTTCTTT	CASSERAVTEAFF
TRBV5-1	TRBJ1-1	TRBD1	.	TGCGCCAGCAGCTTATCGGGACAGTTGAACACTGAAGCTTTCTTT	CASSLSGQLNTEAFF